The following is a T cell receptor (beta chain) sequence with its context. Its antigen is not known. The assay was immunoSEQ multiplex PCR, and TCRdb's table has in-frame clones only and misses some. The data hold approximately 61,000 clones, with roughly 85% observed a single time. The V end was cut by 4 bases, the J end by 2 bases, with 18 bases between. Germline values: CDR1 KGHSH, CDR2 LQKENI. The CDR3 has 16 residues. The sample is drawn from a study of OX40 agonist ivuxolimab in advanced cancers. Study conclusions and caveats: In CD8+ T cells, expanded clones were on average more numerous than in CD4+. Some nonresponders also had low normalized T-cell clonal expansion. At 0.1 to 3.0 mg/kg, CD4+ and CD8+ blood T cells expanded clonally by week 6.

The sample in question was CD4+ or CD8+ T cells sorted from blood, obtained in a trial of the OX40 agonist ivuxolimab. The receptor's source is an adult with an advanced solid tumor such as melanoma, head and neck, liver or kidney cancer. The chain carries TRBV18 and TRBJ2-7, with a weak D call TRBD2 (6 bases). This CDR3 is CASSLGTASAAYEQYF. CDR3 nucleotides: TGTGCCAGCTCACTAGGGACTGCAAGTGCGGCCTACGAGCAGTACTTC.